A selection of T cell receptor beta chains follows, all from one sample in a study of cytomegalovirus exposure and HLA in healthy donors. Libraries were prepared by immunoSEQ multiplex PCR; TCRdb keeps only in-frame clonotypes and omits some of them. The data contain 100,000 to 150,000 clones, 83% of them seen just once; the ten biggest clones take up around 3.5%. Material: PBMCs. Receptors were obtained from a woman between 40 and 50 years old in good health and CMV-seropositive. CDR3s include the opening cysteine and the closing phenylalanine or tryptophan. A D gene is named only where the DNA matches it firmly. Size is stated for part of the rows, as once, few or many counts, or as a class when the clone is expanded.

j_gene,abundance,d_gene,v_gene,len,CDR3nt,CDR3aa
TRBJ1-4,NA,NA,TRBV10-2,12,TGCGCCAGCAGTGAGGAGGGAGAAAAACTGTTTTTT,CASSEEGEKLFF
TRBJ2-7,NA,NA,TRBV18,13,TGTGCCAGCTCACCCCCTAGCTCCTACGAGCAGTACTTC,CASSPPSSYEQYF
TRBJ2-7,NA,NA,TRBV6-5,14,TGTGCCAGCAGTTACGGAAAGGGGTACCACGAGCAGTACTTC,CASSYGKGYHEQYF
TRBJ2-7,NA,TRBD2,TRBV7-2,14,TGTGCCAGCACCGGGGGGGACTTCTACTACGAGCAGTACTTC,CASTGGDFYYEQYF
TRBJ2-5,NA,TRBD1,TRBV27,14,TGTGCCAGCAGCGACTCACAGGGGAAGGAGACCCAGTACTTC,CASSDSQGKETQYF
TRBJ2-1,few,NA,TRBV4-1,13,TGCGCCAGCAGCCCTCTAGACCCACCTGAGCAGTTCTTC,CASSPLDPPEQFF
TRBJ2-2,NA,NA,TRBV19,17,TGTGCCAGTATGCCTATCTCTTGGGGGGTACGCACCGGGGAGCTGTTTTTT,CASMPISWGVRTGELFF
TRBJ1-2,NA,TRBD1,TRBV28,17,TGTGCCAGCAGTTTACATTTCCCTCCGACAGGGAACTATGGCTACACCTTC,CASSLHFPPTGNYGYTF
TRBJ2-2,NA,NA,TRBV6-6,15,TGTGCCAGCAGTTACAAGACAGTAGACACCGGGGAGCTGTTTTTT,CASSYKTVDTGELFF
TRBJ1-3,NA,TRBD1,TRBV5-1,18,TGCGCCAGCAGCTTCGGACAGGGGGCGGACTGGATTGGAAACACCATATATTTT,CASSFGQGADWIGNTIYF
TRBJ2-3,NA,TRBD2,TRBV15,17,TGTGCCACCACTCCTAGCGGGACCTATGGGGGAACAGATACGCAGTATTTT,CATTPSGTYGGTDTQYF
TRBJ2-5,NA,TRBD2,TRBV5-5,14,TGTGCCAGCAGCCTAGCGGCCAGACAAGAGACCCAGTACTTC,CASSLAARQETQYF
TRBJ1-5,NA,NA,TRBV19,13,TGTGCCAGTAGTATAGGATGGAGGCAGCCCCAGCATTTT,CASSIGWRQPQHF
TRBJ2-7,few,TRBD2,TRBV5-6,16,TGTGCCAGCAGCTTGGAAGGAGGGACTAGCCGGTACGAGCAGTACTTC,CASSLEGGTSRYEQYF
TRBJ2-7,NA,TRBD2,TRBV19,13,TGTGCCAGTAGGGCTAGCGGGACTTACGAGCAGTACTTC,CASRASGTYEQYF
TRBJ2-7,NA,TRBD2,TRBV10-1,15,TGCGCCAGCAGTGACGGAGCGGGAGGAACCTACGAGCAGTACTTC,CASSDGAGGTYEQYF
TRBJ1-5,NA,NA,TRBV4-1,14,TGCGCCAGCAGCCCCGGACAGTCCGATCAGCCCCAGCATTTT,CASSPGQSDQPQHF
TRBJ2-3,once,TRBD1,TRBV6-6,12,TGTGCCAGCAGTACAGGGGGCGTTACGCAGTATTTT,CASSTGGVTQYF
TRBJ2-1,NA,TRBD2,TRBV11-3,15,TGTGCCAGCAGGTCCGGGACTAGCGGGAGAGATGAGCAGTTCTTC,CASRSGTSGRDEQFF
TRBJ2-7,NA,NA,TRBV4-2,15,TGTGCCAGCAGCCAATTCGAGAAGGGGCCGTACGAGCAGTACTTC,CASSQFEKGPYEQYF
TRBJ2-7,NA,NA,TRBV7-9,14,TGTTCCAGCAGCTTCATCCAGGGAAACTACGAGCAGTACTTC,CSSSFIQGNYEQYF
TRBJ2-7,NA,NA,TRBV5-1,13,TGCGCCAGCAGCTTGAACAGGGACTACGAGCAGTACTTC,CASSLNRDYEQYF
TRBJ2-2,NA,NA,TRBV27,12,TGTGCCAGCAGTTGGCCCACCGGGGAGCTGTTTTTT,CASSWPTGELFF
TRBJ2-1,NA,NA,TRBV6-6,12,TGTGCCAGCAGTAATTTCCAGCGGGAGCAGTTCTTC,CASSNFQREQFF
TRBJ1-1,NA,NA,TRBV30,14,TGTGCCTGGAGTATATCAGGGGCGATAAAGAGGGCTTTCTTT,CAWSISGAIKRAFF
TRBJ2-2,NA,NA,TRBV2,15,TGTGCCAGCAGTGTTTGGCAGGGAAACACCGGGGAGCTGTTTTTT,CASSVWQGNTGELFF
TRBJ2-7,NA,NA,TRBV6-1,11,TGTGCCAGCCCGGGACAATACGAGCAGTACTTC,CASPGQYEQYF